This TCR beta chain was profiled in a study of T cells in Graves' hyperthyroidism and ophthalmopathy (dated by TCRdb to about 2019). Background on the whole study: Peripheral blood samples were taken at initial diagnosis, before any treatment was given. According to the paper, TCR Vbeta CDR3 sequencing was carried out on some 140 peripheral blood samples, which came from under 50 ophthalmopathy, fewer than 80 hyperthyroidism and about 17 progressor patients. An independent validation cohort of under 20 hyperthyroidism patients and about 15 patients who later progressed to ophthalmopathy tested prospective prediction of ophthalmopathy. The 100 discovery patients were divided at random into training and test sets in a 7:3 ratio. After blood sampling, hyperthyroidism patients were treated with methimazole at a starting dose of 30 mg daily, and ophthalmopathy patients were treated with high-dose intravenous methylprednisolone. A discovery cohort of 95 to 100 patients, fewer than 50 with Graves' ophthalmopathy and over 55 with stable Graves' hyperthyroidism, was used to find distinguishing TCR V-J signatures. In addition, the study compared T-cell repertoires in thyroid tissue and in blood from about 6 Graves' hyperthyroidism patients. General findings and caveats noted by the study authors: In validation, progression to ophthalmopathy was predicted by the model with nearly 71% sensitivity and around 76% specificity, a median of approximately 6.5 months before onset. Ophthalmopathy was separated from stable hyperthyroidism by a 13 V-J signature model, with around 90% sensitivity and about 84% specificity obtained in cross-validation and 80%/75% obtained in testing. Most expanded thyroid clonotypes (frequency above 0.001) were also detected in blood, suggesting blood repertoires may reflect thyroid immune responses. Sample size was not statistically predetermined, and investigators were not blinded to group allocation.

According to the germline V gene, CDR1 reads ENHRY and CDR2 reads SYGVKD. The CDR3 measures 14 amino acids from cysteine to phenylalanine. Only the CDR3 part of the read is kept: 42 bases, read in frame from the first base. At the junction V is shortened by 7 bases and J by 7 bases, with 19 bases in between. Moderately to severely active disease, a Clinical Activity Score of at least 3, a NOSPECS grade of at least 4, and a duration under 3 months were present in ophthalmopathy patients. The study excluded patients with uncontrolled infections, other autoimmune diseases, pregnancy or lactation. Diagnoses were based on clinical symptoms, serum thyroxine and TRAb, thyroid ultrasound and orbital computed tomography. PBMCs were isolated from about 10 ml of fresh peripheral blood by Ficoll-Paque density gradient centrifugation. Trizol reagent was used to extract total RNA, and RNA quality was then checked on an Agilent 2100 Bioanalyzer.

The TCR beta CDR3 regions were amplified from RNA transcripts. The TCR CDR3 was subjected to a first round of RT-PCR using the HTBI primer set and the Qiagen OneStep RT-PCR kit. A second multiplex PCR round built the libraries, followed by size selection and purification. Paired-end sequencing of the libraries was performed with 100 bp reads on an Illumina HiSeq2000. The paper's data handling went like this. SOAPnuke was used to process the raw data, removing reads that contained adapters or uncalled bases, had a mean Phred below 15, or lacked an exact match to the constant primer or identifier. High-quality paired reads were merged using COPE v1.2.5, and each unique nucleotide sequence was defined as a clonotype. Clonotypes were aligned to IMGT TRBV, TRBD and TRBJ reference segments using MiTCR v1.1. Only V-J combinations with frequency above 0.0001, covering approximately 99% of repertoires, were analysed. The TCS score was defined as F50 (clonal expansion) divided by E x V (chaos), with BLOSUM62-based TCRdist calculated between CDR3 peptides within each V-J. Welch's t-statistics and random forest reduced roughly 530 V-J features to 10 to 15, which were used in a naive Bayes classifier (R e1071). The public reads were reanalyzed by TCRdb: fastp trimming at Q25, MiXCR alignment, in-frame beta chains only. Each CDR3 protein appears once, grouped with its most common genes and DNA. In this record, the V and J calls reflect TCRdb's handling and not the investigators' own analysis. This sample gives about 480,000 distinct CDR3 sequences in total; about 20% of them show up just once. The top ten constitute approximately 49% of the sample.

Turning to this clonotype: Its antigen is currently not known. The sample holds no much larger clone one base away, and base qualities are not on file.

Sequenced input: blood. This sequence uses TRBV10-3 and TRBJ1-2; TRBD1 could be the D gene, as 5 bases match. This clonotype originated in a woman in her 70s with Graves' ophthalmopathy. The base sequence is TGTGCCATCACCTCGTTTTCGGGGGTATCTGGCTACACCTTC. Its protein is CAITSFSGVSGYTF.